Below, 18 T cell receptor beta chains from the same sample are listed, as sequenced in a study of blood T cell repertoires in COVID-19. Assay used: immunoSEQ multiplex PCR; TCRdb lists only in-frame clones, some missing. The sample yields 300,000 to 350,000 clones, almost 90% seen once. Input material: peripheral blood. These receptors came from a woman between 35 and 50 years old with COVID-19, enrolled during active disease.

The CDR3 is CASSEWTGGDGYGYTF. As DNA, the CDR3 is TGTGCCAGCAGTGAATGGACAGGGGGTGACGGCTATGGCTACACCTTC. The chain carries TRBV25-1 and TRBJ1-2; the match to TRBD1 covers 10 bases. Trimming cost V 1 base and J 4 bases; bases outside gene matches: 6. Germline lookup yields CDR1 MGHDK and CDR2 SYGVNS. The CDR3 extends over 16 amino acids.

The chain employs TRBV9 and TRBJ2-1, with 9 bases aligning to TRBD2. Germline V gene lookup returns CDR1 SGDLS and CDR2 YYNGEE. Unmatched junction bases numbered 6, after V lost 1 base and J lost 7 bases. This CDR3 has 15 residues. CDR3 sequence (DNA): TGTGCCAGCAGCGTAAGAAGCGGGGGGCCAAATGAGCAGTTCTTC. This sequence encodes CASSVRSGGPNEQFF.

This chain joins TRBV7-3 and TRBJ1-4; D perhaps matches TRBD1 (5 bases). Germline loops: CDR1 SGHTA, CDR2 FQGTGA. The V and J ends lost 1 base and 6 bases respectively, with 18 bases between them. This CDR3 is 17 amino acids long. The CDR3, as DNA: TGTGCCAGCAGCTTAAGGGGATGGGGCCGGAGGGATGAAAAACTGTTTTTT. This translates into CASSLRGWGRRDEKLFF. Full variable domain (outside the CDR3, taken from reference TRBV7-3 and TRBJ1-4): GAGVSQTPSNKVTEKGKYVELRCDPISGHTALYWYRQSLGQGPEFLIYFQGTGAADDSGLPNDRFFAVRPEGSVSTLKIQRTERGDSAVYLCASSLRGWGRRDEKLFFGSGTQLSVL.

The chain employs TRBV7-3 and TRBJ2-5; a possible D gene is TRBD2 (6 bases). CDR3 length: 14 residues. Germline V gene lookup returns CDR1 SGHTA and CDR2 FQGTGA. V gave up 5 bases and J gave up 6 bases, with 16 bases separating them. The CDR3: CASSQKGREQTQYF. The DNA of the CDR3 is TGTGCCAGCAGCCAAAAGGGGCGGGAACAGACCCAGTACTTC.

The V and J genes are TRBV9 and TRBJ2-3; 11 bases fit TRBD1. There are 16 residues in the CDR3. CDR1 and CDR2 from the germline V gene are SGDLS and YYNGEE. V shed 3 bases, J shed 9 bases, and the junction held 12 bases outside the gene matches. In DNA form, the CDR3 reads TGTGCCAGCAGCGCAAATTCGGGACAGGGGGTTGGGACGCAGTATTTT. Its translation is CASSANSGQGVGTQYF.

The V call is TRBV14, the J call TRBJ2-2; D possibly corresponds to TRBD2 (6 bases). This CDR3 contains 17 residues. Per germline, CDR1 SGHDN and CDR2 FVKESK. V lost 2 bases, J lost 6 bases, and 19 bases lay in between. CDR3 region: CASSQFGRGSGPGELFF. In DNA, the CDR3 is TGTGCCAGCAGCCAATTCGGGCGAGGGAGCGGGCCCGGGGAGCTGTTTTTT.

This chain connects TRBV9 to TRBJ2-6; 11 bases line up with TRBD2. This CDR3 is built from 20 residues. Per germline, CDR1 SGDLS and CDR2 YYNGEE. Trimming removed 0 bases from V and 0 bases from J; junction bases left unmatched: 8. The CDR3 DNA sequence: TGTGCCAGCAGCGTAGGGCTAGCGGGGGGTCTTTCCTCTGGGGCCAACGTCCTGACTTTC. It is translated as CASSVGLAGGLSSGANVLTF. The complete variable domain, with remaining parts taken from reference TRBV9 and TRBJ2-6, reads DSGVTQTPKHLITATGQRVTLRCSPRSGDLSVYWYQQSLDQGLQFLIQYYNGEERAKGNILERFSAQQFPDLHSELNLSSLELGDSALYFCASSVGLAGGLSSGANVLTFGAGSRLTVL.

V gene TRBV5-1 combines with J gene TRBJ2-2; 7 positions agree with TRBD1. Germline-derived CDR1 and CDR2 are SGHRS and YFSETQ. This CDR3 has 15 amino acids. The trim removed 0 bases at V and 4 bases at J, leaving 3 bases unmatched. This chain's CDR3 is CASSLGGGSTGELFF. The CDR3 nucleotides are TGCGCCAGCAGCTTGGGAGGGGGCAGCACCGGGGAGCTGTTTTTT.

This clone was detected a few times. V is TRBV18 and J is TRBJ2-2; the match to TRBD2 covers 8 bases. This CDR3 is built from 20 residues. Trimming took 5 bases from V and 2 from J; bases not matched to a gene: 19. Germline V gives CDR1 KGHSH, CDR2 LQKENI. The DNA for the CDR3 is TGTGCCAGCTCAACAACTGTTCCCCCTGCGGGAGGACCTAACACCGGGGAGCTGTTTTTT. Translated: CASSTTVPPAGGPNTGELFF. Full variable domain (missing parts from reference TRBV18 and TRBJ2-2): NAGVMQNPRHLVRRRGQEARLRCSPMKGHSHVYWYRQLPEEGLKFMVYLQKENIIDESGMPKERFSAEFPKEGPSILRIQQVVRGDSAAYFCASSTTVPPAGGPNTGELFFGEGSRLTVL.

CDR3 protein: CASSSQPGQGLEQFF. The CDR3 bases are TGCGCCAGCAGCTCTCAACCGGGACAGGGTTTAGAGCAGTTCTTC. This chain joins TRBV5-1 and TRBJ2-1, with 9 nucleotides matching TRBD1. J lost 10 bases, V lost 3 bases, and 11 bases had no gene match. Per the germline V gene, CDR1 is SGHRS and CDR2 is YFSETQ. The CDR3 is made up of 15 amino acids.

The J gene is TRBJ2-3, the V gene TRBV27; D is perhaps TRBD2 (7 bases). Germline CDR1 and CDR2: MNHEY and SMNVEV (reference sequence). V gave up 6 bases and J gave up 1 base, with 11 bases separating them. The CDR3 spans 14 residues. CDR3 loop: CASSGGRRTDTQYF. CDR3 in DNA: TGTGCCAGCAGCGGGGGGCGGCGCACAGATACGCAGTATTTT.

The CDR3 coding sequence is TGTGCCAGCAGTAGGGGTGACAGGTCCTACGAGCAGTACTTC. It specifies CASSRGDRSYEQYF. The V gene is TRBV6-2 or TRBV6-3, the J gene TRBJ2-7; TRBD1 is a possible D gene (6 bases). The CDR3 runs 14 residues. Germline-derived CDR1 and CDR2 are MNHEY and SVGEGT. V lost 5 bases to trimming and J lost 1 base, with 12 bases between them.

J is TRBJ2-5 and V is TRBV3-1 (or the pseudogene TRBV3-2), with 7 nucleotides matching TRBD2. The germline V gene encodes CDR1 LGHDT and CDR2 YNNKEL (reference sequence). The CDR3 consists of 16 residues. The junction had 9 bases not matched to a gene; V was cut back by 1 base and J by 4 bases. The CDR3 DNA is TGTGCCAGCAGCCAAGTTGGCGGGGGAGAGAGAGAGACCCAGTACTTC. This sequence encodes CASSQVGGGERETQYF.

The CDR3: CSAWPRGRDGYTF. DNA of the CDR3: TGCAGCGCCTGGCCCAGGGGGCGAGACGGCTACACCTTC. The chain links TRBV29-1 to TRBJ1-2, with 8 bases identical to TRBD1. Germline V gene data show CDR1 as SQVTM and CDR2 as ANQGSEA. Trimming at V came to 7 bases and at J to 8 bases, leaving 12 bases not matched to a gene. This CDR3 is built from 13 residues.

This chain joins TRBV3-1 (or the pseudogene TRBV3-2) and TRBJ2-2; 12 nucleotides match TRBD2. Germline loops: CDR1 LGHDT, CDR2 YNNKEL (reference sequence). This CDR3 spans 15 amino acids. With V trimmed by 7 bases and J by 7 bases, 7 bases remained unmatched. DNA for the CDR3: TGTGCCAGCACTCGACTAGCGGGAGCTAACGGGGAGCTGTTTTTT. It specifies CASTRLAGANGELFF.

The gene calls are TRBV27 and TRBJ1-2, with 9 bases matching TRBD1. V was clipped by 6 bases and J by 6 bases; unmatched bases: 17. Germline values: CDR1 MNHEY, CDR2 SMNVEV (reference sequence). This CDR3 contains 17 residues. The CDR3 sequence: CASSLLGGGTGIHGYTF. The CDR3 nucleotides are TGTGCCAGCAGCTTACTTGGGGGCGGGACAGGGATACATGGCTACACCTTC.

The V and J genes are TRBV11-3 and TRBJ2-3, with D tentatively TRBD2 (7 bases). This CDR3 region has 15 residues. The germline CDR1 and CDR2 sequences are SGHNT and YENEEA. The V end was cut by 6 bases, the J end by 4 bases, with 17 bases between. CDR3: CASSRGGEGSDTQYF. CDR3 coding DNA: TGTGCCAGCAGTAGGGGGGGTGAGGGTTCAGATACGCAGTATTTT.

The CDR3 spells CASTPRGKSEAFF. The DNA of the CDR3 is TGTGCCAGCACCCCAAGGGGAAAATCTGAAGCTTTCTTT. The chain recombines TRBV12-3 or TRBV12-4 with TRBJ1-1, with D perhaps TRBD1 (5 bases). Trimming cost V 7 bases and J 6 bases, with 15 bases left between them. The CDR3 is made up of 13 amino acids.